These T cell receptor beta chains were read from a single sample in a study of blood T cell repertoires in COVID-19. The data were produced by immunoSEQ multiplex PCR, yet TCRdb's version contains in-frame clones alone and is incomplete. The data hold 650,000 to 800,000 clones, with 90% observed a single time. The material sequenced was peripheral blood. All receptors come from a woman younger than 30 with acute or convalescent COVID-19. CDR3s include the opening cysteine and the closing phenylalanine or tryptophan. The D gene is left open where the match is weak. Size is stated for part of the rows, as once, few or many counts, or as a class when the clone is expanded.

abundance	v_gene	d_gene	j_gene	CDR3nt	CDR3aa
NA	TRBV29-1	TRBD2	TRBJ2-5	TGCAGCGTCCCTAGCGGGGGGAAGACCCAGTACTTC	CSVPSGGKTQYF
NA	TRBV19	TRBD1	TRBJ1-2	TGTGCCAGTAGCCCCGGGACAGGGAGCCCTTATGGCTACACCTTC	CASSPGTGSPYGYTF
NA	TRBV6-5	NA	TRBJ1-5	TGTGCCAGCAGTTCGGGGAGACAGCCCCAGCATTTT	CASSSGRQPQHF
NA	TRBV6-5	TRBD1	TRBJ1-1	TGTGCCAGTTTGCGGGACAGTACCACTGAAGCTTTCTTT	CASLRDSTTEAFF
NA	TRBV28	NA	TRBJ2-7	TGTGCCAGCAGTTTCAGGCCCTACGAGCAGTACTTC	CASSFRPYEQYF
NA	TRBV27	TRBD1	TRBJ1-2	TGTGCCAGCAGCCCACCCTCCGGGACAGGGGGCGGCTATGGCTACACCTTC	CASSPPSGTGGGYGYTF
NA	TRBV5-3	NA	TRBJ2-5	TGTGCCAGAAGCTTACTGCGCCAAGAGACCCAGTACTTC	CARSLLRQETQYF
once	TRBV9	NA	TRBJ1-3	TGTGCCAGCAGCGCCCGGGGAGCTGGCGGAAACACCATATATTTT	CASSARGAGGNTIYF
NA	TRBV4-1	NA	TRBJ1-6	TGCGCCAGCAGCCAAGACACAGTTAATTCTTTATATAATTCACCCCTCCACTTT	CASSQDTVNSLYNSPLHF
NA	TRBV19	NA	TRBJ2-5	TGTGCCGGTAGTATAGATGCAGGGGTGACCCAGTACTTC	CAGSIDAGVTQYF
NA	TRBV20-1	NA	TRBJ1-2	TGCAGTGCTAGTTCAGGGAAAGGTTATGGCTACACCTTC	CSASSGKGYGYTF
NA	TRBV4-2	TRBD2	TRBJ2-7	TGTGCCAGCAGCCAAGGTCGGGGGGGGACCTACGAGCAGTACTTC	CASSQGRGGTYEQYF
NA	TRBV5-1	NA	TRBJ2-2	TGCGCCAGCAGCCTAAGTCGGGACACCGGGGAGCTGTTTTTT	CASSLSRDTGELFF
NA	TRBV9	NA	TRBJ1-2	TGTGCCAGCAGCGCGACTACGGACCACTATGGCTACACCTTC	CASSATTDHYGYTF
NA	TRBV19	NA	TRBJ1-2	TGTGCCAGTAGTATCGAGACAGGTCCAGGGGATGGCTACACCTTC	CASSIETGPGDGYTF
NA	TRBV19	NA	TRBJ1-3	TGTGCCAGTAGTATACAGGTCTCTGGAAACACCATATATTTT	CASSIQVSGNTIYF
NA	TRBV12-3/TRBV12-4	NA	TRBJ2-7	TGTGCCAGCAGTTTAGGCGGAACCTACGAGCAGTACTTC	CASSLGGTYEQYF
NA	TRBV12-3/TRBV12-4	NA	TRBJ1-1	TGTGCCAGCAGTTTTACGGCGGGTAGGGAAGCTTTCTTT	CASSFTAGREAFF
NA	TRBV18	NA	TRBJ1-2	TGTGCCAGCTCACCCAGGGATGGCTATGGCTACACCTTC	CASSPRDGYGYTF
NA	TRBV7-9	TRBD2	TRBJ2-5	TGTGCCAGCAGCTCCCTAGCGGCAAAGCAAGAGACCCAGTACTTC	CASSSLAAKQETQYF
NA	TRBV27	TRBD1	TRBJ1-5	TGTGCCAGCAGTCCTACAGGGGGCCGCAATCAGCCCCAGCATTTT	CASSPTGGRNQPQHF
NA	TRBV5-4	NA	TRBJ1-2	TGTGCCAGCAGCTTGGAAGGCAGGGACTTCTATGGCTACACCTTC	CASSLEGRDFYGYTF
NA	TRBV6-5	TRBD2	TRBJ2-5	TGTGCCAGCACCAAGGGACTAGCGGCACAAGAGACCCAGTACTTC	CASTKGLAAQETQYF
NA	TRBV6-5	TRBD1	TRBJ1-2	TGTGCCAGCAGGGGGGGGACAGGGGCCTATGGCTACACCTTC	CASRGGTGAYGYTF
NA	TRBV19	NA	TRBJ1-5	TGTGCCAGTAGTTCTATCGTTCAGCCCCAGCATTTT	CASSSIVQPQHF
NA	TRBV24-1	TRBD1	TRBJ2-1	TGTGCCACCCAGGGACAGCCAAAAACGAATGAGCAGTTCTTC	CATQGQPKTNEQFF
NA	TRBV15	TRBD1	TRBJ1-2	TGTGCCACCAGCAGATTTTCTCGGACAGGGGGGAATTATGGCTACACCTTC	CATSRFSRTGGNYGYTF
once	TRBV5-1	TRBD1	TRBJ1-1	TGCGCCAGCAGCTTGGAGGGCCAGGGGGACACTGAAGCTTTCTTT	CASSLEGQGDTEAFF
NA	TRBV7-8	TRBD1	TRBJ2-7	TGTGCCAGCAGCTTAGACAGGGGGCGGAACGAGCAGTACTTC	CASSLDRGRNEQYF
NA	TRBV19	TRBD1	TRBJ1-4	TGTGCCAGTACCGAGGGGACAGGGGGGAGGCAGAAACTGTTTTTT	CASTEGTGGRQKLFF
once	TRBV7-9	TRBD1	TRBJ1-2	TGTGCCAGCAGCCCGACAGGGGGTGAAGTTGAAGGCTACACCTTC	CASSPTGGEVEGYTF
NA	TRBV6-1	TRBD1	TRBJ1-5	TGTGCCAGCAGTGAGGAGGTAGGGGGCGCCGGGCAGCCCCAGCATTTT	CASSEEVGGAGQPQHF
NA	TRBV2	TRBD1	TRBJ1-5	TGTGCCAGCAGTGCTTTGGGACAGAACAATCAGCCCCAGCATTTT	CASSALGQNNQPQHF
NA	TRBV27	NA	TRBJ2-7	TGTGCCAGCAGTATTTTCGGGACTCACTCGAGATGGCAGTACTTC	CASSIFGTHSRWQYF
once	TRBV27	NA	TRBJ2-7	TGTGCCAGCAGCCCCGGAGGGGCTGTATACGAGCAGTACTTC	CASSPGGAVYEQYF
few	TRBV30	NA	TRBJ1-1	TGTGCCTGGAGTGTATATTTGGGGGGGACGGCTGAAGCTTTCTTT	CAWSVYLGGTAEAFF
NA	TRBV9	NA	TRBJ1-1	TGTGCCAGCAGCCGAGGTGGGGGGAGGTCTGAAGCTTTCTTT	CASSRGGGRSEAFF
few	TRBV18	NA	TRBJ2-7	TGTGCCAGCTCACCGAGCAACGAGCAGTACTTC	CASSPSNEQYF
NA	TRBV7-2	TRBD2	TRBJ2-7	TGTGCCAGCAGCTTCCAAGTCGGACTAGCGGACTACGAGCAGTACTTC	CASSFQVGLADYEQYF
NA	TRBV4-1	TRBD1	TRBJ1-2	TGCGCCAGCAGCCCGGGACAGGGGTACTATGGCTACACCTTC	CASSPGQGYYGYTF
NA	TRBV6-5	TRBD1	TRBJ2-7	TGTGCCAGCACCGTACCCCAGGGGGCCGAGCAGTACTTC	CASTVPQGAEQYF
NA	TRBV10-3	NA	TRBJ2-1	TGTGCCATCAGGCCGAGCGGCAATGAGCAGTTCTTC	CAIRPSGNEQFF
NA	TRBV4-2	TRBD1	TRBJ2-1	TGTGCCAGCAGCCAAGGGACAGGGGAGTGGAATGAGCAGTTCTTC	CASSQGTGEWNEQFF
once	TRBV5-1	NA	TRBJ2-1	TGCGCCAGCAGCTTGGAAGCGAGAAACAATGAGCAGTTCTTC	CASSLEARNNEQFF
NA	TRBV12-3/TRBV12-4	NA	TRBJ1-2	TGTGCCAGCAGTTTATCGGGCTACACCTTC	CASSLSGYTF
NA	TRBV28	TRBD1	TRBJ1-5	TGTGCCAGCAGCCGGGACAGGGGCCAGCCCCAGCATTTT	CASSRDRGQPQHF
NA	TRBV11-3	TRBD1	TRBJ2-2	TGTGCCAGCAGCCCGGGACAGATGAACACCGGGGAGCTGTTTTTT	CASSPGQMNTGELFF